The entry below describes one TCR beta chain. No antigen is known for it. An assay was performed, and its level was deep. Genomic DNA of each subset was evenly split across several immunoSEQ plates. Profiled with immunoSEQ multiplex PCR; TCRdb holds only in-frame clones, not every one. The sample contains a few hundred thousand clones, roughly four fifths of which appear only once. The data belong to a study of shared clonotypes between healthy human individuals. Study-level points and caveats: Sampling covered blood only; tissue repertoires likely differ.

Germline CDR1 and CDR2: MNHEY and SVGAGI. Trimming stripped 2 bases from V and 2 bases from J, with 10 bases between. CDR3 length: 15 amino acids. The sequenced sample was PBMCs. The receptor was isolated from a woman aged 40 to 50 in good health. Some clones in this sample may be carry-over from other donors' samples. V and J are TRBV6-5 and TRBJ1-3, with a tentative D call TRBD1 (5 bases). CDR3 DNA: TGTGCCAGCAGTTACAACGGGGCGGCTGGAAACACCATATATTTT. Translated, it gives CASSYNGAAGNTIYF.